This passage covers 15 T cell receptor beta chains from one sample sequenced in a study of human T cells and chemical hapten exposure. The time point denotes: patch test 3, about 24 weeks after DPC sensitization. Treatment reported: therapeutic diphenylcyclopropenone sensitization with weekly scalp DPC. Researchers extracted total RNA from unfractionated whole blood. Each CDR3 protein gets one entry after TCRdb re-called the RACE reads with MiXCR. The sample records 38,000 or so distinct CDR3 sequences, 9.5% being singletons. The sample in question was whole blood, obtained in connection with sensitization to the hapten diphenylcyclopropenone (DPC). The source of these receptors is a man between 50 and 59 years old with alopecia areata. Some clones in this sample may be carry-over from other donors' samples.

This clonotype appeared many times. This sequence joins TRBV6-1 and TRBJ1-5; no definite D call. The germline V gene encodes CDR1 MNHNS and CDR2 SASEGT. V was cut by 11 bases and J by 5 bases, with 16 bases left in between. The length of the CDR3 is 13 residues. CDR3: CAVVDGKYQPQHF. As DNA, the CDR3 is TGTGCCGTAGTGGACGGGAAATATCAGCCCCAGCATTTT.

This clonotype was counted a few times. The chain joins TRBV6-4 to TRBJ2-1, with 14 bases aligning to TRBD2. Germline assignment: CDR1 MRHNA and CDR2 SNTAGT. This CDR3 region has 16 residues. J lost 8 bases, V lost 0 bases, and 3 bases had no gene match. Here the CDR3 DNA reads TGTGCCAGCAGTGACTCCGGGACTAGCGGGAGTGATGAGCAGTTCTTC. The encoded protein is CASSDSGTSGSDEQFF.

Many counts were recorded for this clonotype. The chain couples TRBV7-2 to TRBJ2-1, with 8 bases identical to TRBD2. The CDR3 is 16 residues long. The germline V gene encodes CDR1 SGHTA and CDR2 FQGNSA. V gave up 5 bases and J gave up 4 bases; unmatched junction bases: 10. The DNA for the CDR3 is TGTGCCAGCAGCCCGAGCGGGAGAGGGTGGTACAATGAGCAGTTCTTC. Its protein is CASSPSGRGWYNEQFF.

CDR3 amino acids: CASRGPLNTEAFF. The CDR3 DNA follows: TGTGCCAGCAGGGGGCCTTTGAACACTGAAGCTTTCTTT. The chain uses TRBV28 and TRBJ1-1, with D tentatively TRBD1 (5 bases). The germline V gene has CDR1 MDHEN and CDR2 SYDVKM. The CDR3 is made up of 13 amino acids. The V and J ends lost 6 bases and 0 bases respectively, with 8 bases between them.

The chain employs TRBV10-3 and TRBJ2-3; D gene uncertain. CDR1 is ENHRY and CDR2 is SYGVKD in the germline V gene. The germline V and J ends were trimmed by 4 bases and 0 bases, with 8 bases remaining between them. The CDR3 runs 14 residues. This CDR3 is CAISVAVSTDTQYF. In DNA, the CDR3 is TGTGCCATCAGTGTGGCAGTGAGCACAGATACGCAGTATTTT.

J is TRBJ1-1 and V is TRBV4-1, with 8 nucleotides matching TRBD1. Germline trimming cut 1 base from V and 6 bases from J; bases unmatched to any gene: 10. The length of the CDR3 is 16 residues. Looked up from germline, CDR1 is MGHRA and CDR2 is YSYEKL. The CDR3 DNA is TGCGCCAGCAGCCAAGTGGGGCACGACAGGGGATCTGAAGCTTTCTTT. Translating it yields CASSQVGHDRGSEAFF.

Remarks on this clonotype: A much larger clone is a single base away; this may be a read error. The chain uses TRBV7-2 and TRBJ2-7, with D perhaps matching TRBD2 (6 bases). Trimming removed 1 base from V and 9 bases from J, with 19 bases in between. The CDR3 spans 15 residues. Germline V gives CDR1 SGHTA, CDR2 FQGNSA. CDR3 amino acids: CASSLVAGTQGVQYF. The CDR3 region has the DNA TGTGCCAGCAGCTTAGTCGCGGGGACCCAGGGTGTGCAGTACTTC. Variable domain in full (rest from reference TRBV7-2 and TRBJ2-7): GAGVSQSPSNKVTEKGKDVELRCDPISGHTALYWYRQSLGQGLEFLIYFQGNSAPDKSGLPSDRFSAERTGGSVSTLTIQRTQQEDSAVYLCASSLVAGTQGVQYFGPGTRLTVT.

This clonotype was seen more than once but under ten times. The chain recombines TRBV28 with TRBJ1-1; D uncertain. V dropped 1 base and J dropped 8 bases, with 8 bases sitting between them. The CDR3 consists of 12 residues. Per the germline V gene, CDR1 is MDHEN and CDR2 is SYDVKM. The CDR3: CASSLSYIEAFF. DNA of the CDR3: TGTGCCAGCAGTTTATCTTATATAGAAGCTTTCTTT. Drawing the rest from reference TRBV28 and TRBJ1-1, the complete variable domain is DVKVTQSSRYLVKRTGEKVFLECVQDMDHENMFWYRQDPGLGLRLIYFSYDVKMKEKGDIPEGYSVSREKKERFSLILESASTNQTSMYLCASSLSYIEAFFGQGTRLTVV.

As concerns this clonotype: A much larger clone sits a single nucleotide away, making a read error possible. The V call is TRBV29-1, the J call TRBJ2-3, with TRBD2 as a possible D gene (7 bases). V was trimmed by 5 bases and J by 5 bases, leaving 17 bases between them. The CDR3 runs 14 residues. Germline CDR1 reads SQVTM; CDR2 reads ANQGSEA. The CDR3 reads CSVRGGVNIDTQYF. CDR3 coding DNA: TGCAGCGTTAGGGGGGGCGTCAACATAGATACGCAGTATTTT.

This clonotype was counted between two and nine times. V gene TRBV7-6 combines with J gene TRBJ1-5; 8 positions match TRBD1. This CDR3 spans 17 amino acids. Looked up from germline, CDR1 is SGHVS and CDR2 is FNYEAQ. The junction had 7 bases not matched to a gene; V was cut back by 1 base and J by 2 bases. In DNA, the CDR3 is TGTGCCAGCAGCTTAGATTCGGACAGGGCTCGCAATCAGCCCCAGCATTTT. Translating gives CASSLDSDRARNQPQHF.

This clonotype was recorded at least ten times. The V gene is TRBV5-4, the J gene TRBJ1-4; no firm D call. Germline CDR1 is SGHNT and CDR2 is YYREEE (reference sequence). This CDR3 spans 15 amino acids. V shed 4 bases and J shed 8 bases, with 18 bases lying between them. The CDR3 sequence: CASSRSPVEEEKLFF. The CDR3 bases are TGTGCCAGCAGCCGTTCCCCGGTAGAGGAGGAAAAACTGTTTTTT.

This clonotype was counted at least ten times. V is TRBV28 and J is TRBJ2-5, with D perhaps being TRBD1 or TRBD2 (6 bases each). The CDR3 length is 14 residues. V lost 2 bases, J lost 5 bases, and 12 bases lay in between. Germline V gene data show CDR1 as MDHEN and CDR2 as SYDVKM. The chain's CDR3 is CASSLVQGGETQYF. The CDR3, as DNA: TGTGCCAGCAGTTTAGTACAGGGAGGCGAGACCCAGTACTTC.

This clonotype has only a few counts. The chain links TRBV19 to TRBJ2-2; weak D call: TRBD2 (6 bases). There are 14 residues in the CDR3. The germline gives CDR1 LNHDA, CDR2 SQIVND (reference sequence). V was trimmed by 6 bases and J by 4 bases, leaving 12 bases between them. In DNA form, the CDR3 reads TGTGCCAGTAGGGTGACTAGTCTCACCGGGGAGCTGTTTTTT. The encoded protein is CASRVTSLTGELFF.

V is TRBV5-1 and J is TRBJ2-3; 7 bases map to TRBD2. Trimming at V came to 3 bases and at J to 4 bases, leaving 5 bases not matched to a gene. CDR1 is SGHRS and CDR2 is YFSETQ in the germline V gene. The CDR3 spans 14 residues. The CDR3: CASSWTRVPDTQYF. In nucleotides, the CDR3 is TGCGCCAGCAGCTGGACTAGAGTTCCAGATACGCAGTATTTT.

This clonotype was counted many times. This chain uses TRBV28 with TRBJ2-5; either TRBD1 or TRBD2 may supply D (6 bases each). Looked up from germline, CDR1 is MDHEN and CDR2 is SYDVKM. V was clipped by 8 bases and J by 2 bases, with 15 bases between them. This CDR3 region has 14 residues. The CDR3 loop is CASLSGAYQETQYF. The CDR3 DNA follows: TGTGCCAGCCTTTCGGGGGCTTATCAAGAGACCCAGTACTTC.